This T cell receptor (beta chain) was captured by sequencing in a study of a mutant IDH1 vaccine in newly diagnosed glioma. About the research overall: Vaccines began 4-6 weeks after radiotherapy alone, or with temozolomide cycles. Earlier care involved radiotherapy, temozolomide, or both, and the majority received both.

Time point denoted: week 5, during vaccination. The investigators gave 300 ug of mutant IDH1 20-mer peptide in each vaccine dose, together with topical imiquimod. Patients carried new grade 3 or 4 IDH1-mutant astrocytomas lacking nuclear ATRX. Worth noting for this clone: Its antigen is unknown.

Assay used: immunoSEQ multiplex PCR; TCRdb lists only in-frame clones, some missing. Among 50,000 to 60,000 clones listed, roughly 78% were seen once. Study-level results: It was approximately 93% of patients that developed vaccine-induced immune responses.

This specimen consisted of PBMCs, obtained from a glioma patient whose treatment included an IDH1 peptide vaccine. This clonotype originated in a man aged 50-59 years with glioma.

Here the CDR3 reads CASSLLQGKGQPQHF. CDR3 nucleotides: TGTGCCAGCAGTTTATTACAGGGGAAGGGGCAGCCCCAGCATTTT. The chain carries TRBV28 and TRBJ1-5; 7 nucleotides line up with TRBD1. CDR3 length: 15 residues. Per the germline V gene, CDR1 is MDHEN and CDR2 is SYDVKM. Unmatched junction bases numbered 7, after V lost 1 base and J lost 7 bases.